A single sample gave rise to the 21 T cell receptor beta chains below, sequenced in a study of CD8 T cells in Susac syndrome. RNA amounts of roughly 0.45 to 1 ug underwent reverse transcription with random hexamers. Using its own MiXCR run on the immunoSEQ multiplex PCR reads, TCRdb lists one record per CDR3 protein. Here the sample spans 95,000 to 150,000 distinct CDR3 sequences, roughly 92% being singletons. Sequenced material: CD4+ T cells from PBMCs. These receptors were obtained from a human donor in good health.

The genes are TRBV12-3 or TRBV12-4 and TRBJ2-7, with 7 bases lining up with TRBD2. The CDR3 runs to 14 residues. Unmatched junction bases numbered 2, after V lost 2 bases and J lost 1 base. CDR3 nucleotide sequence: TGTGCCAGCAGTTTACTAGCGGAGTCCTACGAGCAGTACTTC. It yields the protein CASSLLAESYEQYF.

The count of this clonotype is one. The chain uses TRBV27 and TRBJ1-4, with 11 bases aligning to TRBD1. V lost 0 bases to trimming and J lost 10 bases; unmatched junction nucleotides: 10. Per germline, CDR1 MNHEY and CDR2 SMNVEV (reference sequence). This CDR3 is 17 amino acids long. The CDR3 is CASSLSSPGQGEGKLFF. In DNA, the CDR3 is TGTGCCAGCAGTTTATCCTCGCCGGGACAGGGGGAAGGAAAACTGTTTTTT.

The rearrangement uses TRBV6-2 or TRBV6-3 and TRBJ2-1, with a weak D call TRBD1 (6 bases). Germline V lookup: CDR1 MNHEY, CDR2 SVGEGT. This CDR3 has 13 residues. V gave up 6 bases and J gave up 8 bases, with 14 bases separating them. The CDR3 loop is CASSDNRVHEQFF. CDR3 nucleotide sequence: TGTGCCAGCAGCGACAACAGGGTCCATGAGCAGTTCTTC.

This clonotype was seen only once. V is TRBV29-1 and J is TRBJ2-7; a possible D gene is TRBD2 (5 bases). Germline V gene data show CDR1 as SQVTM and CDR2 as ANQGSEA. Trimming left V 2 bases short and J 5 bases short, with 10 bases between. The CDR3 runs to 12 residues. Written as DNA, the CDR3 is TGCAGCGTTGAACGGACGAGGGACGAGCAGTACTTC. Amino acid sequence: CSVERTRDEQYF.

Remarks on this clonotype: The DNA is omitted, as the CDR3 cannot be located on it reliably, and the CDR3 follows TCRdb's listing. The chain couples TRBV6-1 to TRBJ2-5; the DNA was not compared with TRBD2, the D call given in the table. The CDR3 is 20 residues long, counting both termini. The germline gives CDR1 MNHNS, CDR2 SASEGT. The CDR3 sequence: CASSVAGTSGRAGFLETQYF.

The chain employs TRBV6-5 and TRBJ2-7; 7 bases align to TRBD1. Germline CDR1 is MNHEY and CDR2 is SVGAGI. V shed 0 bases, J shed 7 bases, and the junction held 6 bases outside the gene matches. The CDR3 has 14 amino acids. CDR3 in amino acids: CASSYSSRDSEQYF. The CDR3 DNA is TGTGCCAGCAGTTACTCATCCCGGGACAGTGAGCAGTACTTC.

The rearrangement links TRBV27 to TRBJ2-7; D might be TRBD1 (5 bases). The CDR3 contains 23 residues. Trimming took 7 bases from V and 2 from J, leaving 42 bases between them. Germline V CDR1 and CDR2: MNHEY, SMNVEV (reference sequence). The CDR3 sequence is CASTSRGLGRERGLDFEPYEQYF. CDR3 DNA sequence: TGTGCCAGCACCTCTAGAGGCCTCGGCAGGGAAAGGGGTCTGGATTTTGAACCCTACGAGCAGTACTTC.

The chain couples TRBV27 to TRBJ2-1; D uncertain. CDR3 length equals 11 residues. Trimming stripped 4 bases from V and 11 bases from J, with 9 bases between. Per germline, CDR1 MNHEY and CDR2 SMNVEV (reference sequence). The CDR3 sequence is CASSSASKQFF. The DNA for the CDR3 is TGTGCCAGCAGTTCGGCGTCGAAGCAGTTCTTC.

The V gene is TRBV2, the J gene TRBJ2-1, with unresolved D. Between the trimmed V and J ends, which lost 4 bases and 7 bases, there was a span of 14 bases. Germline assignment: CDR1 SNHLY and CDR2 FYNNEI. The CDR3 spans 14 residues. CDR3 sequence (DNA): TGTGCCAGCAGTGCGACGTCCCGAGGAAATGAGCAGTTCTTC. Residues: CASSATSRGNEQFF.

This sequence joins TRBV5-1 and TRBJ2-7, with D perhaps TRBD2 (6 bases). V was pared by 3 bases and J by 2 bases, with 12 bases between. CDR1 SGHRS and CDR2 YFSETQ come from the germline V gene. The CDR3 has 14 amino acids. The CDR3 loop reads CASSWGDGPYEQYF. CDR3 DNA sequence: TGCGCCAGCAGCTGGGGGGACGGGCCCTACGAGCAGTACTTC.

The chain links TRBV24-1 to TRBJ1-1; unclear D gene. The germline V gene has CDR1 KGHDR and CDR2 SFDVKD. V lost 9 bases and J lost 0, with 13 bases in between. This CDR3 is built from 14 residues. CDR3 protein: CATFADSLNTEAFF. DNA of the CDR3: TGTGCCACCTTCGCGGATTCTTTGAACACTGAAGCTTTCTTT.

The rearrangement uses TRBV12-3 or TRBV12-4 and TRBJ1-3; D ambiguous. The CDR3 is made up of 15 amino acids. V lost 6 bases and J lost 4, with 16 bases in between. CDR3 in amino acids: CASRPLRVAGNTIYF. The CDR3 DNA follows: TGTGCCAGCAGGCCGTTACGGGTAGCGGGAAACACCATATATTTT.

This rearrangement joins TRBV18 to TRBJ2-2; D ambiguous. Germline V gives CDR1 KGHSH, CDR2 LQKENI. This CDR3 has 14 residues. V was pared by 1 base and J by 1 base, with 4 bases between. CDR3 sequence: CASSPQGNTGELFF. CDR3 nucleotides: TGTGCCAGCTCACCACAGGGGAACACCGGGGAGCTGTTTTTT.

V usage is TRBV7-9 and J usage is TRBJ1-1; perhaps TRBD1 as D (5 bases). The CDR3 is 13 amino acids. The V gene lost 0 bases and the J gene lost 7 bases, with 9 bases spanning the gap. Germline CDR1 SEHNR, CDR2 FQNEAQ (reference sequence). CDR3 in amino acids: CASSLAGEGEAFF. The DNA of the CDR3 is TGTGCCAGCAGCTTAGCAGGGGAGGGTGAAGCTTTCTTT. Full variable domain (remainder filled in from reference TRBV7-9 and TRBJ1-1): DTGVSQNPRHKITKRGQNVTFRCDPISEHNRLYWYRQTLGQGPEFLTYFQNEAQLEKSRLLSDRFSAERPKGSFSTLEIQRTEQGDSAMYLCASSLAGEGEAFFGQGTRLTVV.

The CDR3 is CASSQERQGPYEQYF. In DNA, the CDR3 is TGTGCCAGCAGCCAAGAAAGACAGGGCCCCTACGAGCAGTACTTC. V is TRBV3-1 and J is TRBJ2-7; 7 bases match TRBD1. Looked up from germline, CDR1 is LGHDT and CDR2 is YNNKEL (reference sequence). The V and J ends lost 0 bases and 2 bases, in that order; junction bases with no gene match: 4. The CDR3 sequence is 15 residues long.

V usage is TRBV2 and J usage is TRBJ2-7, with D tentatively TRBD2 (6 bases). Germline values: CDR1 SNHLY, CDR2 FYNNEI. Trimming took 4 bases from V and 4 from J, leaving 20 bases between them. The CDR3 covers 16 residues. CDR3 DNA: TGTGCCAGCAGTGTGTGGTTCGGGGGTGCGGGGTACGAGCAGTACTTC. It specifies CASSVWFGGAGYEQYF.

This clonotype was counted a single time. The chain combines TRBV28 with TRBJ1-1, with D possibly matching TRBD1 (5 bases). The CDR3 runs to 16 residues. Germline V gene lookup returns CDR1 MDHEN and CDR2 SYDVKM. V was shortened by 3 bases and J by 6 bases, with 20 bases between the two germline ends. The CDR3 reads CASSFMGEPNGAEAFF. In DNA form, the CDR3 reads TGTGCCAGCAGTTTTATGGGGGAACCAAACGGGGCTGAAGCTTTCTTT.

V is TRBV19 and J is TRBJ2-5; possible D gene TRBD2, 6 bases. The CDR3 runs 17 residues. Trimming removed 5 bases from V and 1 base from J, with 20 bases in between. In germline, CDR1 is LNHDA, CDR2 SQIVND (reference sequence). The CDR3 DNA reads as TGTGCCAGTAGTCTCGGGGGAGTCTCCGACCCCCAAGAGACCCAGTACTTC. Its protein product is CASSLGGVSDPQETQYF.

The V gene is TRBV5-1, the J gene TRBJ2-7; TRBD1 agrees at 9 bases. Losses at the gene ends were 0 bases for V and 7 bases for J; bases not matched to a gene: 8. Germline V gene lookup returns CDR1 SGHRS and CDR2 YFSETQ. The CDR3 sequence is 15 residues long. CDR3 bases: TGCGCCAGCAGCTTGGTTCGGGACAGGGTGAGTGAGCAGTACTTC. This codes for CASSLVRDRVSEQYF.

J is TRBJ1-4 and V is TRBV14, with D hard to call. Trimming stripped 4 bases from V and 8 bases from J, with 14 bases between. Germline lookup yields CDR1 SGHDN and CDR2 FVKESK. The CDR3 covers 14 residues. This CDR3 reads CASSPRSGREKLFF. CDR3 sequence (DNA): TGTGCCAGCAGCCCCCGCTCGGGAAGAGAAAAACTGTTTTTT. Using reference TRBV14 and TRBJ1-4 for the parts outside the CDR3, the full variable domain is EAGVTQFPSHSVIEKGQTVTLRCDPISGHDNLYWYRRVMGKEIKFLLHFVKESKQDESGMPNNRFLAERTGGTYSTLKVQPAELEDSGVYFCASSPRSGREKLFFGSGTQLSVL.

The rearrangement joins TRBV7-8 to TRBJ2-5; no definite D call. The V end lost 5 bases, the J end lost 0 bases, and 16 bases lay between the germline ends. This CDR3 is 16 amino acids long. Germline CDR1 reads SGHVS; CDR2 reads FQNEAQ. For the CDR3, the DNA is TGTGCCAGCAGCCTCCAGACACACTTGTACCAAGAGACCCAGTACTTC. Its translation: CASSLQTHLYQETQYF.